These 21 T cell receptor beta chains originate from one sample sequenced in a study of blood T cell repertoires in COVID-19. Only in-frame clones appear in the TCRdb table, and some are missing; sequencing was by immunoSEQ multiplex PCR. The sample has roughly 150,000 clones, approximately 80% seen once. The sequencing sample was made of peripheral blood. These receptors were obtained from a woman in her fifties or sixties with acute or convalescent COVID-19.

The chain couples TRBV6-5 to TRBJ2-7; TRBD2 is a possible D gene (6 bases). This CDR3 is built from 14 residues. Germline V CDR1 and CDR2: MNHEY, SVGAGI. Trimming stripped 7 bases from V and 0 bases from J, with 13 bases between. CDR3 bases: TGTGCCAGCACCCCCGCGACTAGCTCCTACGAGCAGTACTTC. It encodes CASTPATSSYEQYF.

The chain links TRBV12-5 to TRBJ2-7; D might be TRBD1 (5 bases). The CDR3 is 16 amino acids. Trimming took off 0 bases at V and 8 bases at J, with 20 bases between the two ends. Germline CDR1 reads LGHNT; CDR2 reads FRNRAP. The CDR3 reads CASGLVLSNVGVQQYF. Here the CDR3 DNA reads TGTGCTAGTGGTTTGGTACTATCAAATGTAGGGGTTCAGCAGTACTTC.

The rearrangement uses TRBV11-2 and TRBJ2-2, with 8 bases aligning to TRBD1. V was clipped by 5 bases and J by 8 bases; unmatched bases: 13. Germline CDR1 is SGHAT and CDR2 is FQNNGV. This CDR3 has 16 residues. This CDR3 is CASSADRGDAVGELFF. The CDR3 DNA sequence: TGTGCCAGCAGCGCTGACAGGGGTGATGCAGTGGGGGAGCTGTTTTTT.

The table lists this clone with a count of one. The genes are TRBV5-5 and TRBJ2-3; D is unclear. The CDR3 extends over 13 amino acids. CDR1 is SGHKS, CDR2 YYEKEE, per germline (reference sequence). Trimming took 2 bases from V and 4 from J, leaving 8 bases between them. The CDR3 sequence: CASSFAGPDTQYF. The CDR3 DNA reads TGTGCCAGCAGCTTTGCAGGCCCAGATACGCAGTATTTT. The whole variable domain, remainder taken from reference TRBV5-5 and TRBJ2-3, is DAGVTQSPTHLIKTRGQQVTLRCSPISGHKSVSWYQQVLGQGPQFIFQYYEKEERGRGNFPDRFSARQFPNYSSELNVNALLLGDSALYLCASSFAGPDTQYFGPGTRLTVL.

DNA of the CDR3: TGCGCCAGCAGCTGGGACAGCCGGAACACTGAAGCTTTCTTT. Residues: CASSWDSRNTEAFF. The chain has TRBV5-1 and TRBJ1-1, with 7 bases matching TRBD1. Trimming took 3 bases from V and 1 from J; bases not matched to a gene: 3. The CDR3 is 14 amino acids. CDR1 and CDR2 (germline): SGHRS, YFSETQ.

This chain connects TRBV19 to TRBJ1-1, with 8 bases identical to TRBD1. Trimming took 7 bases from V and 1 from J; bases not matched to a gene: 5. This CDR3 spans 14 amino acids. CDR1 and CDR2 (germline): LNHDA, SQIVND (reference sequence). CDR3 protein: CASITDRGNTEAFF. The CDR3 region has the DNA TGTGCCAGTATAACCGACAGGGGGAACACTGAAGCTTTCTTT.

V gene TRBV19 combines with J gene TRBJ2-1, with 8 bases that match TRBD1. J was trimmed by 9 bases and V by 6 bases; bases with no gene match: 4. This CDR3 is 12 amino acids long. The germline V gene has CDR1 LNHDA and CDR2 SQIVND (reference sequence). The CDR3 loop is CASSYRGSEQFF. CDR3 in DNA: TGTGCCAGTAGCTACAGGGGGAGTGAGCAGTTCTTC.

The chain has TRBV19 and TRBJ1-3, with D possibly matching TRBD1 (5 bases). The germline CDR1 and CDR2 sequences are LNHDA and SQIVND (reference sequence). This CDR3 region has 17 residues. Trimming left V 3 bases short and J 0 bases short, with 15 bases between. The CDR3: CASSIGGLLSSGNTIYF. For the CDR3, the DNA is TGTGCCAGTAGTATTGGGGGACTCTTGTCCTCTGGAAACACCATATATTTT.

This rearrangement joins TRBV2 to TRBJ1-6, with no clear D. Trimming removed 6 bases at V and 10 bases at J, with 4 bases between. In germline, CDR1 is SNHLY, CDR2 FYNNEI. The CDR3 is 10 amino acids. CDR3 DNA sequence: TGTGCCAGCAGGGGCTCACCCCTCCACTTT. Protein product: CASRGSPLHF. Filled out from reference TRBV2 and TRBJ1-6, the complete variable domain reads EPEVTQTPSHQVTQMGQEVILRCVPISNHLYFYWYRQILGQKVEFLVSFYNNEISEKSEIFDDQFSVERPDGSNFTLKIRSTKLEDSAMYFCASRGSPLHFGNGTRLTVT.

J is TRBJ2-5 and V is TRBV7-2; 7 bases agree with TRBD1. CDR1 and CDR2 (germline): SGHTA, FQGNSA. V trimming: 4 bases; J trimming: 5 bases; junction bases outside the gene matches: 4. CDR3 length: 13 amino acids. This CDR3 reads CASSSEQGETQYF. DNA for the CDR3: TGTGCCAGCAGCTCTGAACAGGGGGAGACCCAGTACTTC.

The genes are TRBV28 and TRBJ1-2; 7 bases line up with TRBD1. The length of the CDR3 is 16 residues. Per germline, CDR1 MDHEN and CDR2 SYDVKM. The V segment lost 6 bases and the J segment 0 bases; nucleotides outside the gene matches: 10. The CDR3 sequence is CASRFGGGTANYGYTF. The CDR3 bases are TGTGCCAGCAGATTCGGGGGCGGGACAGCTAACTATGGCTACACCTTC.

This clone was found once. The gene calls are TRBV18 and TRBJ1-5; D gene uncertain. Trimming shortened V by 4 bases and J by 5 bases, and 12 bases separated the two germline ends. The CDR3 covers 14 residues. Germline assignment: CDR1 KGHSH and CDR2 LQKENI. CDR3 sequence: CASSLGEGDQPQHF. CDR3 coding DNA: TGTGCCAGCTCACTTGGGGAGGGCGATCAGCCCCAGCATTTT.

The chain combines TRBV18 with TRBJ1-6; D is unclear. There are 15 residues in the CDR3. Germline V gene sequence: CDR1 KGHSH, CDR2 LQKENI. V was shortened by 1 base and J by 3 bases, with 7 bases between the two germline ends. The CDR3 loop is CASSPQGVYNSPLHF. As DNA, the CDR3 is TGTGCCAGCTCACCACAGGGAGTCTATAATTCACCCCTCCACTTT.

This chain connects TRBV6-5 to TRBJ1-2; 8 bases agree with TRBD1. The CDR3 is 14 residues long. The V and J ends lost 6 bases and 0 bases, in that order; junction bases with no gene match: 3. Looked up from germline, CDR1 is MNHEY and CDR2 is SVGAGI. The CDR3 loop is CASSGQGPNYGYTF. CDR3 coding DNA: TGTGCCAGCAGCGGACAGGGTCCTAACTATGGCTACACCTTC.

A single count supports this clone. The gene calls are TRBV6-1 and TRBJ2-5; a weak D match, TRBD2 (6 bases). This CDR3 spans 16 amino acids. The germline CDR1 and CDR2 sequences are MNHNS and SASEGT. V shed 2 bases and J shed 1 base, with 14 bases lying between them. The CDR3 region has the DNA TGTGCCAGCAGTGAAATGGCGGGGTCGGGCCAAGAGACCCAGTACTTC. The encoded protein is CASSEMAGSGQETQYF.

J is TRBJ1-6 and V is TRBV7-2; 7 bases agree with TRBD1. The germline V gene has CDR1 SGHTA and CDR2 FQGNSA. The CDR3 has 13 residues. Unmatched junction bases numbered 5, after V lost 4 bases and J lost 11 bases. The CDR3 DNA reads as TGTGCCAGCAGCTCTCAGGGGGGAACACCCCTCCACTTT. Translation gives CASSSQGGTPLHF.

The chain is built from TRBV27 and TRBJ1-3; TRBD1 aligns across 9 bases. Germline CDR1 MNHEY, CDR2 SMNVEV (reference sequence). V shed 8 bases, J shed 2 bases, and the junction held 7 bases outside the gene matches. This CDR3 is 15 amino acids long. The chain's CDR3 is CASARDRATGNTIYF. The CDR3 bases are TGTGCCAGCGCTAGGGACAGGGCGACTGGAAACACCATATATTTT.

This clone was seen only once. The rearrangement uses TRBV19 and TRBJ1-4; D gene unclear. The V gene lost 5 bases and the J gene lost 7 bases, with 14 bases spanning the gap. Germline lookup yields CDR1 LNHDA and CDR2 SQIVND (reference sequence). The CDR3 sequence is 14 residues long. For the CDR3, the DNA is TGTGCCAGTAGTCGCCCGGGGTGGGGTGAAAAACTGTTTTTT. Protein: CASSRPGWGEKLFF.

This chain joins TRBV7-2 and TRBJ1-6; D uncertain. The V gene's germline CDR1 is SGHTA and CDR2 FQGNSA. The ends were cut back, 0 bases at V and 0 bases at J, with 9 bases in the middle. The CDR3 has 17 residues. This CDR3 reads CASSLAVLSSYNSPLHF. CDR3 DNA sequence: TGTGCCAGCAGCTTAGCGGTATTGAGCTCCTATAATTCACCCCTCCACTTT.

This chain joins TRBV29-1 and TRBJ2-7; possible D gene TRBD1, 5 bases. Germline V lookup: CDR1 SQVTM, CDR2 ANQGSEA. V lost 2 bases and J lost 3, with 8 bases in between. This CDR3 is built from 12 residues. The DNA for the CDR3 is TGCAGCGTTGAAACACAGGACTACGAGCAGTACTTC. Translation: CSVETQDYEQYF.

J is TRBJ2-5 and V is TRBV7-2; 10 bases are a match to TRBD2. This CDR3 is 14 amino acids long. V lost 2 bases and J lost 6; bases outside the gene matches: 3. From germline, CDR1 is SGHTA and CDR2 FQGNSA. The CDR3: CASSLSGGAQTQYF. The CDR3 DNA follows: TGTGCCAGCAGCTTAAGCGGGGGGGCGCAGACCCAGTACTTC.